The T cell receptor beta chain under discussion was sequenced for a study of early T cells in non-severe SARS-CoV-2 infection. Study information: From unsorted whole blood, bulk RNA was sequenced, and the chains remained unpaired. Study conclusions and caveats: Reliance on VDJdb matching favored anti-spike CD8 responses; private and CD4 specificities were missed.

This clonotype was detected many times. Its antigen is currently unknown. CDR3 length: 17 amino acids. The V gene's germline CDR1 is SGHNT and CDR2 YYREEE (reference sequence). V lost 0 bases and J 0 bases, leaving 13 bases between the germline ends. Individual cDNA molecules each received unique molecular identifiers attached to them. In TCRdb, the 5' RACE reads were re-called with MiXCR into one record per CDR3 protein. The sample comprises 55,000 or so distinct CDR3 sequences, roughly an eighth of which are singletons, and around 1.4% rests with the top ten. The source material was whole blood. The J gene is TRBJ1-5, the V gene TRBV5-4, with a tentative D call TRBD1 (5 bases). The receptor was derived from an adult who was a healthcare worker with PCR-confirmed SARS-CoV-2 infection or an uninfected control (not recorded which). CDR3 bases: TGTGCCAGCAGCTTGGGTCGGACACCCCTTAGCAATCAGCCCCAGCATTTT. It translates to CASSLGRTPLSNQPQHF.